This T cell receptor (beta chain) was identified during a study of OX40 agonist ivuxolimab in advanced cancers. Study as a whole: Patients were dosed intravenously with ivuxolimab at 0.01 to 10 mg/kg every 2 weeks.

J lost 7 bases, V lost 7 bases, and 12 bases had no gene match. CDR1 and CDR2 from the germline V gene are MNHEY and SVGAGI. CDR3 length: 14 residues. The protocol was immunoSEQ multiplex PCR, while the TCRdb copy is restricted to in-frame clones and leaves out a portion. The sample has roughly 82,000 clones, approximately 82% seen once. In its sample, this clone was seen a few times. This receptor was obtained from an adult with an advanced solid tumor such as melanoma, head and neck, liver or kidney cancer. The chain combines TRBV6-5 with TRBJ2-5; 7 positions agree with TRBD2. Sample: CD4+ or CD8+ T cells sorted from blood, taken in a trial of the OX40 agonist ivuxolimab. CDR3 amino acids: CASTVREAGGTQYF. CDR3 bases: TGTGCCAGCACCGTCCGGGAGGCCGGGGGGACCCAGTACTTC.